This T cell receptor beta chain was recorded in a study of blood T cell repertoires in COVID-19. Sequencing used immunoSEQ multiplex PCR; TCRdb keeps in-frame clones, though not all of them. Found here are about 63,000 clones, roughly 87% of them singletons; the top ten hold approximately 20%. Sequenced: peripheral blood. The clonotype originates from a woman aged 80 or over with acute or convalescent COVID-19.

Written as DNA, the CDR3 is TGCGCCAGCAGCCAAGTTTCGGACAGTCGTTCAGGGGCCCAGTACTTC. As protein: CASSQVSDSRSGAQYF. V usage is TRBV4-1 and J usage is TRBJ2-5; maybe TRBD1 (6 bases). Between the trimmed V and J ends, which lost 1 base and 9 bases, there was a span of 21 bases. CDR1 MGHRA and CDR2 YSYEKL come from the germline V gene. The CDR3 runs to 16 residues.